This TCR beta chain is drawn from a study of regulatory T cells in long-lasting Graves disease (TCRdb year 2021). For the study in its entirety: Patients with newly diagnosed Graves' disease had been on antithyroid drugs for under 3 months. Peripheral blood TCR sequencing and RNA sequencing compared persistent Graves' disease patients with newly diagnosed Graves' disease patients. The study took place in China and was registered as a clinical trial. A total of roughly 35 samples were covered by TCR sequencing, comprising approximately 13 persistent and around 20 newly diagnosed Graves' disease patients.

This clonotype was seen more than once but under ten times. The antigen it recognizes is unknown. No per-base quality is available; no much larger clone lies one base away. Looking up the germline V gene (reference sequence) yields CDR1 DFQATT and CDR2 SNEGSKA. From the cysteine up to the phenylalanine, the CDR3 has a length of 14 residues. Only the CDR3 part of the read is kept: 42 bases, read in frame from the first base. V loses 0 bases of germline sequence and J loses 5 bases, and the interval between the two ends is 13 bases. The time point label for this specimen denotes: newly diagnosed GD, antithyroid drugs for less than 3 months. RNA was extracted from PBMCs in TRIzol for both TCR sequencing and RNA sequencing. The diagnosis of Graves' disease followed American Thyroid Association guidelines. Patients were recruited from an endocrinology department in Xi'an, China. From each patient, 8 to 10 milliliters of peripheral blood was collected into an EDTA anticoagulant tube. PBMCs were isolated by Ficoll Paque Plus density gradient separation without further T cell sorting. An Agilent 2100 Bioanalyzer and agarose gel were used to assess RNA quality, and a NanoDrop 2000 was used to measure RNA concentration.

Here is what the overall study found, with its caveats: Patients with persistent disease shared more public clonotypes (about 2,500) than newly diagnosed patients did (around 930). The study examined only peripheral blood because the primary lesion, thyroid tissue, could not be accessed. Compared with newly diagnosed patients, patients with persistent Graves' disease had lower TCR Shannon entropy and fewer highly expanded clones, which suggests clonal expansion. As a limitation, the authors acknowledged that the small sample size may reduce accuracy. Sequencing and analysis were limited to the TCR beta chain. Persistent disease showed preferential use of TRBV28, TRBJ1-2 and TRBJ2-5, whereas newly diagnosed disease favored TRBV20-1 and TRBJ2-1.

Libraries were prepared through multiplex PCR. TCRdb names Illumina HiSeq 4000 as the instrument used. CDR3 regions were amplified by Arm-PCR with iRepertoire HTBI primers to construct TCR beta libraries. Gel purification was performed on PCR products prior to sequencing. Per the source publication's procedure: Gene usage analysis of CDR3 amino acid clonotypes relied on the roughly 60 TRBV and around 14 TRBJ segments identified across samples. COPE and FqMerger were used to merge the filtered high-quality paired reads into contigs. BLAST was used to align contigs to the IMGT TRBV, TRBD and TRBJ reference genes, and CDR3 was defined following IMGT. Clonotypes above 0.1% frequency were classified as highly expanded clones. Shannon entropy was used to measure repertoire diversity, and the Gini coefficient was used to measure V-J evenness. Public clonotypes were defined as clonotypes shared by more than one individual. The public reads were reanalyzed by TCRdb: fastp trimming at Q25, MiXCR alignment, in-frame beta chains only. Every CDR3 protein is listed once, alongside the most common genes and DNA of its rows. These V and J calls derive from TCRdb rather than the authors' analysis. This sample holds roughly 350,000 distinct CDR3 sequences; approximately 15% were observed only once. The ten largest clones capture around 27% of the sample.

These data were also reused for a study on T cells in Graves' hyperthyroidism and ophthalmopathy. The second study, in turn, reports: Graves' hyperthyroidism was defined as stable when no progression to ophthalmopathy occurred over 18 months of follow-up. The hyperthyroidism patients were between 18 and 65 years old and newly diagnosed, with a disease duration of less than 2 months. Exclusion was applied to patients with uncontrolled infections, other autoimmune diseases, pregnancy or lactation. Diagnoses relied on clinical symptoms, serum thyroxine and TRAb, thyroid ultrasound and orbital computed tomography. For the first round of RT-PCR on the TCR CDR3, the HTBI primer set was used together with the Qiagen OneStep RT-PCR kit. Most expanded thyroid clonotypes (frequency above 0.001) were also found in blood, which suggests that blood repertoires may mirror thyroid immune responses. A model built on a 13 V-J signature distinguished ophthalmopathy from stable hyperthyroidism, reaching around 88% sensitivity and 81.08% specificity in cross-validation and 80%/75% in testing. In validation, the model predicted progression to ophthalmopathy with roughly 70% sensitivity and about 73% specificity, a median of 6.5 months before onset. To identify distinguishing TCR V-J signatures, a discovery cohort of around 100 patients was used, comprising 40 to 45 with Graves' ophthalmopathy and 55 to 65 with stable Graves' hyperthyroidism. An independent validation cohort of 18 to 20 hyperthyroidism patients and 15 or so patients who later progressed to ophthalmopathy tested prospective prediction of ophthalmopathy. The roughly 94 discovery patients were randomly divided into training and test sets at a 7:3 ratio. The study also compared thyroid tissue and blood T-cell repertoires from more than 5 Graves' hyperthyroidism patients. Following sampling, methimazole starting at 30 mg daily was given to hyperthyroidism patients, and high-dose intravenous methylprednisolone was given to ophthalmopathy patients. Libraries were constructed in a second round of multiplex PCR, after which size selection and purification were performed. Libraries were sequenced paired-end with 100 bp reads on an Illumina HiSeq2000. SOAPnuke was used to process the raw data, with reads discarded if the reads contained adapters or uncalled bases, had a mean Phred below 15, or lacked an exact constant-primer or identifier match. COPE v1.2.5 was used to merge high-quality paired reads, and clonotypes were defined as unique nucleotide sequences. MiTCR v1.1 was used to align clonotypes to the IMGT TRBV, TRBD and TRBJ reference segments. Analysis was restricted to V-J combinations with a frequency above 0.0001, which covered roughly 99% of repertoires. The TCS score was defined as F50 (clonal expansion) divided by E x V (chaos), with BLOSUM62-based TCRdist calculated between CDR3 peptides within each V-J. Welch's t-statistics and random forest reduced approximately 520 V-J features to 10 to 15, which were used in a naive Bayes classifier (R e1071). Sample size was not statistically predetermined, and blinding of investigators to group allocation was not performed. The paper reports TCR Vbeta CDR3 sequencing of roughly 140 peripheral blood samples: under 45 ophthalmopathy, fewer than 80 hyperthyroidism and roughly 17 progressor patients.

Sequences were derived from peripheral blood mononuclear cells (PBMCs), sampled at new diagnosis, from a patient treated with antithyroid drugs. This TCR came from a man between 40 and 49 years old with Graves disease. Donor details come from another sample of the same person, matched by shared clones. The receptor chain draws on TRBV20-1 and TRBJ1-1, with the D segment identity uncertain. CDR3 region: CSARDRIGWTEAFF. In nucleotides, the sequence is TGCAGTGCTAGAGACCGGATCGGATGGACTGAAGCTTTCTTT.